This T cell receptor beta chain was recovered during a study of CD8 T cells in Susac syndrome. In contrast to the negatively isolated CD8+ and CD4+ T cells, TEMRA cells were FACS-enriched. V lost 1 base, J lost 3 bases, and 15 bases lay in between. CDR1 is SGHTA and CDR2 is FQGNSA in the germline V gene. The CDR3 covers 17 residues. This clonotype occurred once. Reverse transcription of roughly 0.45 to 1 ug RNA used random hexamers. TCRdb fed the immunoSEQ multiplex PCR reads into MiXCR, producing one record per CDR3 protein. This table holds more than 250,000 distinct CDR3 sequences, just over 90% found once.

The chain links TRBV7-2 to TRBJ1-4; D is possibly TRBD1 (6 bases). The sequencing sample was made of CD4+ T cells from PBMCs. This sequence originates from a human donor with multiple sclerosis. CDR3 loop: CASSLVGPGAPNEKLFF. The CDR3 coding sequence is TGTGCCAGCAGCTTAGTGGGGCCAGGGGCGCCTAATGAAAAACTGTTTTTT.